The 8 T cell receptor beta chains below all came from one sample that was sequenced in a study of blood T cell repertoires in COVID-19. The repertoire was sequenced with immunoSEQ multiplex PCR; TCRdb's copy has only in-frame clones and lacks some. The table lists about 74,000 clones, approximately 83% of them singletons. Sample: peripheral blood. The receptors were sampled from an older man with acute or convalescent COVID-19.

V and J are TRBV7-6 and TRBJ2-5, with 12 bases aligning to TRBD2. CDR1 and CDR2 from the germline V gene are SGHVS and FNYEAQ. V was pared by 6 bases and J by 6 bases, with 8 bases of the junction left unmatched. This CDR3 has 15 residues. CDR3 in DNA: TGTGCCAGCAGTTCTAGCGGGGGGGCGTGGAAGACCCAGTACTTC. Its translation: CASSSSGGAWKTQYF. The variable domain in full, completed from reference TRBV7-6 and TRBJ2-5, reads GAGVSQSPRYKVTKRGQDVALRCDPISGHVSLYWYRQALGQGPEFLTYFNYEAQQDKSGLPNDRFSAERPEGSISTLTIQRTEQRDSAMYRCASSSSGGAWKTQYFGPGTRLLVL.

The V and J genes are TRBV7-9 and TRBJ2-7; 7 bases fit TRBD2. V lost 5 bases to trimming and J lost 3 bases; unmatched junction nucleotides: 4. This CDR3 contains 13 residues. The V gene's germline CDR1 is SEHNR and CDR2 FQNEAQ (reference sequence). CDR3 sequence reads: CASSREEFYEQYF. The DNA of the CDR3 is TGTGCCAGCAGCCGGGAGGAATTCTACGAGCAGTACTTC.

The chain is built from TRBV28 and TRBJ1-1; D may be TRBD1 (6 bases). The germline CDR1 and CDR2 sequences are MDHEN and SYDVKM. CDR3 size: 15 residues. Trimming took off 4 bases at V and 8 bases at J, with 20 bases between the two ends. CDR3 in DNA: TGTGCCAGCAGTTCAGGCGGGGGGGCTAGGGTAGAAGCTTTCTTT. Translated: CASSSGGGARVEAFF.

The table lists this clone with a count of one. The gene calls are TRBV19 and TRBJ1-5; a weak D match, TRBD1 (6 bases). The CDR3 consists of 13 residues. Trimming pared 10 bases from V and 6 bases from J, leaving 16 bases between. The germline CDR1 and CDR2 sequences are LNHDA and SQIVND (reference sequence). The CDR3 DNA sequence: TGTGCCAATAAGGTGAGGGGGTCTCAGCCCCAGCATTTT. Protein product: CANKVRGSQPQHF.

The chain links TRBV6-5 to TRBJ2-7; TRBD1 matches 8 bases. Germline V CDR1 and CDR2: MNHEY, SVGAGI. There are 15 residues in the CDR3. J was trimmed by 7 bases and V by 0 bases; bases with no gene match: 8. As DNA, the CDR3 is TGTGCCAGCAGTTACTCGGCAGGGGGCTCAAAAGAGCAGTACTTC. This encodes CASSYSAGGSKEQYF.

The rearrangement uses TRBV5-4 and TRBJ2-5, with a weak D call TRBD2 (7 bases). The CDR3 extends over 14 amino acids. The germline V gene encodes CDR1 SGHNT and CDR2 YYREEE (reference sequence). V shed 4 bases and J shed 2 bases, with 12 bases lying between them. The CDR3 coding sequence is TGTGCCAGCAGCCGGGGGGCCGGGCAAGAGACCCAGTACTTC. Residues: CASSRGAGQETQYF.

The rearrangement uses TRBV3-1 (or the pseudogene TRBV3-2) and TRBJ2-4; TRBD1 agrees at 11 bases. The CDR3 has 14 amino acids. V lost 4 bases, J lost 8 bases, and 4 bases stayed unmatched. The germline V gene has CDR1 LGHDT and CDR2 YNNKEL (reference sequence). DNA for the CDR3: TGTGCCAGCAGCCCGGGACAGGGGGATGACATTCAGTACTTC. It yields the protein CASSPGQGDDIQYF.

This rearrangement joins TRBV6-2 or TRBV6-3 to TRBJ2-1, with TRBD2 identical over 13 bases. The CDR3 extends over 13 amino acids. The V segment lost 5 bases and the J segment 15 bases; nucleotides outside the gene matches: 7. Germline values: CDR1 MNHEY, CDR2 SVGEGT. As DNA, the CDR3 is TGTGCCAGCAGTCCGGGGACTAGCGGGATTCGGTTCTTC. Residues: CASSPGTSGIRFF.